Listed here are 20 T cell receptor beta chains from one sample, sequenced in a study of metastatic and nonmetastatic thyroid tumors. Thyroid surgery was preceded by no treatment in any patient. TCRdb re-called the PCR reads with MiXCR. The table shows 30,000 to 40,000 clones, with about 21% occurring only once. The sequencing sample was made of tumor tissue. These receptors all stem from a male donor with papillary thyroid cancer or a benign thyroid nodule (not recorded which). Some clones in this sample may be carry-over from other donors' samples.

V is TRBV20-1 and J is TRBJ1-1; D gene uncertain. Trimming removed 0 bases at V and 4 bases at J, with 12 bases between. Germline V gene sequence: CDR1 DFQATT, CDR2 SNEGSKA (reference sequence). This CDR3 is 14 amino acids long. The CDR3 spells CSARDNRNPTEAFF. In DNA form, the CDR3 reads TGCAGTGCTAGAGATAACCGTAACCCCACTGAAGCTTTCTTT.

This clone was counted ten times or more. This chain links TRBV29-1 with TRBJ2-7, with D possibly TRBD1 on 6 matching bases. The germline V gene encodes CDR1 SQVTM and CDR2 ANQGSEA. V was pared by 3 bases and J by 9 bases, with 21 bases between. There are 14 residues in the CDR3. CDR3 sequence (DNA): TGCAGCGTTGAGGAACAGGGTGGGATAGGGATGCAGTACTTC. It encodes CSVEEQGGIGMQYF.

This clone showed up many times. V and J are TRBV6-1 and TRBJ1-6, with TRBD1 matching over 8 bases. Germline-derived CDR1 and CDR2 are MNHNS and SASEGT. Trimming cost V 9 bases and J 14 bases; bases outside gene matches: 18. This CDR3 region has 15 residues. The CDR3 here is CASSTMDRAPYALHF. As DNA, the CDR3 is TGTGCCAGTTCAACTATGGACAGGGCGCCTTACGCCCTCCACTTT.

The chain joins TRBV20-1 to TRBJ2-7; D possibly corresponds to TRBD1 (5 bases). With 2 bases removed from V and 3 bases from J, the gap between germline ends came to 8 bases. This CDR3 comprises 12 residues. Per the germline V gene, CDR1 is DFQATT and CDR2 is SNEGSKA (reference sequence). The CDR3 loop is CSARSQGYEQYF. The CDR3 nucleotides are TGCAGTGCTAGATCCCAGGGCTACGAGCAGTACTTC.

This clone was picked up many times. The CDR3 loop reads CASSELGEQFF. The CDR3 coding sequence is TGCGCCAGCAGCGAGCTCGGGGAACAGTTCTTC. This rearrangement joins TRBV5-1 to TRBJ2-1; possibly TRBD2 for D (5 bases). Per germline, CDR1 SGHRS and CDR2 YFSETQ. The CDR3 is 11 residues long. The V gene lost 4 bases and the J gene lost 13 bases, with 12 bases spanning the gap.

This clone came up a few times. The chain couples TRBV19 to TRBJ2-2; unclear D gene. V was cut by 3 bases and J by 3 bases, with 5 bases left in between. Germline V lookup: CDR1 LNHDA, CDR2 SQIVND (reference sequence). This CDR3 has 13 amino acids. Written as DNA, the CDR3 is TGTGCCAGTAGTATGGGTTACACCGGGGAGCTGTTTTTT. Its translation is CASSMGYTGELFF.

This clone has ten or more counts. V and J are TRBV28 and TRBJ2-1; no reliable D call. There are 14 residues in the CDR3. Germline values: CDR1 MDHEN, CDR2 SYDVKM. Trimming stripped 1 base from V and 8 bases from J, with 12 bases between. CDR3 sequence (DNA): TGTGCCAGCAGTTTATCTGGGAAACGGGATGAGCAGTTCTTC. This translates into CASSLSGKRDEQFF.

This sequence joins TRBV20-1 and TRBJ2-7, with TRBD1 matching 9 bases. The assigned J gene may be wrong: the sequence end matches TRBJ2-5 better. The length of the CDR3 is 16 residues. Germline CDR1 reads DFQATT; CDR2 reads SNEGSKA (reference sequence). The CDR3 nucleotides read TGCAGTGCTACAGTTGTTGACAGGGGGGTATTGAAGACCCAGTACTTC. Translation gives CSATVVDRGVLKTQYF.

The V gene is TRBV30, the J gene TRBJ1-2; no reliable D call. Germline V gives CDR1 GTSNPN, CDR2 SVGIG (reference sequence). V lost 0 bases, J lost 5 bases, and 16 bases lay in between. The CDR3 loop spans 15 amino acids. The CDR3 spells CAWSVQWTVVYGYTF. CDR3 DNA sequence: TGTGCCTGGAGTGTACAATGGACGGTAGTTTATGGCTACACCTTC.

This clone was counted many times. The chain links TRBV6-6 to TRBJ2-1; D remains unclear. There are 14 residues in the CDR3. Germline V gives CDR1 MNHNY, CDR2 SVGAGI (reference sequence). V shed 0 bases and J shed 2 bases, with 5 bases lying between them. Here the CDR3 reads CASSYSQTYNEQFF. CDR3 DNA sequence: TGTGCCAGCAGTTACTCACAAACCTACAATGAGCAGTTCTTC.

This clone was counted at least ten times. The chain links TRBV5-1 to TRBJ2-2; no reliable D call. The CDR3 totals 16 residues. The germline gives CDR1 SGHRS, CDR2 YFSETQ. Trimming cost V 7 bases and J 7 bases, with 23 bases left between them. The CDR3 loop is CASGSQQKELGGELFF. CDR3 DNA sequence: TGCGCCAGCGGCTCTCAACAAAAGGAGCTAGGCGGGGAGCTGTTTTTT. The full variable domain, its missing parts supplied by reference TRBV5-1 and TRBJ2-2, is KAGVTQTPRYLIKTRGQQVTLSCSPISGHRSVSWYQQTPGQGLQFLFEYFSETQRNKGNFPGRFSGRQFSNSRSEMNVSTLELGDSALYLCASGSQQKELGGELFFGEGSRLTVL.

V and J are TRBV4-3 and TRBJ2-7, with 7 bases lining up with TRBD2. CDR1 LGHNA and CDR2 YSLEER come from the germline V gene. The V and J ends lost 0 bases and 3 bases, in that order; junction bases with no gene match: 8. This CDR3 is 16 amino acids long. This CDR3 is CASSQDLGGMVYEQYF. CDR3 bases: TGCGCCAGCAGCCAAGATTTGGGGGGGATGGTCTACGAGCAGTACTTC.

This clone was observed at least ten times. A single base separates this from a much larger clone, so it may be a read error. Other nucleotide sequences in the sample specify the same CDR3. CDR3: CASRDRCSWDPTDTQYF. The CDR3 DNA is TGTGCCAGCCGGGACAGGTGTAGTTGGGACCCCACAGATACGCAGTATTTT. V and J are TRBV19 and TRBJ2-3; TRBD1 matches at 8 bases. Germline CDR1 reads LNHDA; CDR2 reads SQIVND (reference sequence). The CDR3 spans 17 residues. Trimming removed 9 bases from V and 2 bases from J; junction bases left unmatched: 16. Full variable domain (rest looked up from reference TRBV19 and TRBJ2-3): DGGITQSPKYLFRKEGQNVTLSCEQNLNHDAMYWYRQDPGQGLRLIYYSQIVNDFQKGDIAEGYSVSREKKESFPLTVTSAQKNPTAFYLCASRDRCSWDPTDTQYFGPGTRLTVL.

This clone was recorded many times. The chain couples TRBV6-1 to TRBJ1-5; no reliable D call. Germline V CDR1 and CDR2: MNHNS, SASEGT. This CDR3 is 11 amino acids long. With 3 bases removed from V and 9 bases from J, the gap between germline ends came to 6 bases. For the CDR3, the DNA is TGTGCCAGCAGTGAGGGTAGGCCCCAGCATTTT. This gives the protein CASSEGRPQHF.

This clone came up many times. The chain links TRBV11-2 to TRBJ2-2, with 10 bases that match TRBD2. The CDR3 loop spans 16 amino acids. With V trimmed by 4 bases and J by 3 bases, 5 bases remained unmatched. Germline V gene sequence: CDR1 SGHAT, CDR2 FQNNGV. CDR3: CASSSGLAAYTGELFF. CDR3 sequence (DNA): TGTGCCAGCAGCTCTGGACTAGCGGCTTACACCGGGGAGCTGTTTTTT.

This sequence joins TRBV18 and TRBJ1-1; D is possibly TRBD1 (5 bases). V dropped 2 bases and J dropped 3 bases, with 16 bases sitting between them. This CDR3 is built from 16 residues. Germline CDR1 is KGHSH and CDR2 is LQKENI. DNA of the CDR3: TGTGCCAGCTCACCAATCCGGGGCGGCCGAGACACTGAAGCTTTCTTT. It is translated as CASSPIRGGRDTEAFF.

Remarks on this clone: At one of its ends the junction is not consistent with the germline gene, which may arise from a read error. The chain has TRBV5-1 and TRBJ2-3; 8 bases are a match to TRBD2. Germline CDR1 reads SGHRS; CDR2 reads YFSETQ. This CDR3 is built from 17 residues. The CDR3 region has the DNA TGCGCCAGCAGCTCCGGGGCTCAGCGGACTAGCACATATACGCAGTATTTT. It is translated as CASSSGAQRTSTYTQYF. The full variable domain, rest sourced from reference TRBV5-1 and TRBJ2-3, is KAGVTQTPRYLIKTRGQQVTLSCSPISGHRSVSWYQQTPGQGLQFLFEYFSETQRNKGNFPGRFSGRQFSNSRSEMNVSTLELGDSALYLCASSSGAQRTSTYTQYFGPGTRLTVL.

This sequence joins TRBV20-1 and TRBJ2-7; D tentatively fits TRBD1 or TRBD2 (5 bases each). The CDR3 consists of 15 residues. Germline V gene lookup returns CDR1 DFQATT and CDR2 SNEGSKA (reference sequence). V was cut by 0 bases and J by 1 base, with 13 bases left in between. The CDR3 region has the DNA TGCAGTGCTAGAGATCTCGACGGGGCTTCCTACGAGCAGTACTTC. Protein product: CSARDLDGASYEQYF.

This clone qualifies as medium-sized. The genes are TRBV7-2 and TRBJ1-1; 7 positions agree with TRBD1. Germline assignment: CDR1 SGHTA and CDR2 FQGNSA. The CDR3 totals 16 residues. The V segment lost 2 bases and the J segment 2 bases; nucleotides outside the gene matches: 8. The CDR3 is CASSLSPGTANTEAFF. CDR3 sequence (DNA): TGTGCCAGCAGCTTAAGTCCCGGGACAGCCAACACTGAAGCTTTCTTT.

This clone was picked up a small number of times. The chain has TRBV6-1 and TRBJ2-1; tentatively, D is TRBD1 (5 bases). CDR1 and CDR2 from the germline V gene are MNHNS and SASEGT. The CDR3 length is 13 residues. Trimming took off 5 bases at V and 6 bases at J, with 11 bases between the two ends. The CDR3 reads CASSQGSVNEQFF. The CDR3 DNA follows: TGTGCCAGCAGTCAGGGATCCGTCAATGAGCAGTTCTTC.